Listed here are 9 T cell receptor beta chains from one sample, sequenced in a study of OX40 agonist ivuxolimab in advanced cancers. The data were produced by immunoSEQ multiplex PCR, yet TCRdb's version contains in-frame clones alone and is incomplete. Of tens of thousands of clones in the sample, roughly 85% were seen once. Sequences were derived from CD4+ or CD8+ T cells sorted from blood, sampled in a trial of the OX40 agonist ivuxolimab. The receptors stem from an adult with an advanced solid tumor such as melanoma, head and neck, liver or kidney cancer.

The chain is built from TRBV11-2 and TRBJ2-7, with D tentatively TRBD1 or TRBD2 (5 bases each). This CDR3 is built from 14 residues. Per the germline V gene, CDR1 is SGHAT and CDR2 is FQNNGV. V was pared by 5 bases and J by 3 bases, with 14 bases between. The CDR3, as DNA: TGTGCCAGCAGCAAGCCGTGGGGGAACTACGAGCAGTACTTC. It translates to CASSKPWGNYEQYF.

The rearrangement links TRBV19 to TRBJ1-2; TRBD1 aligns across 9 bases. Germline-derived CDR1 and CDR2 are LNHDA and SQIVND (reference sequence). The CDR3 has 15 residues. V dropped 5 bases and J dropped 5; count of bases not matched to a gene: 9. CDR3 loop: CASSFAGTGNYGYTF. CDR3 DNA sequence: TGTGCCAGTAGTTTCGCCGGGACAGGGAATTATGGCTACACCTTC.

The J gene is TRBJ2-7, the V gene TRBV10-2; TRBD1 might be the D (6 bases). The CDR3 totals 12 residues. V lost 3 bases to trimming and J lost 7 bases, with 10 bases between them. The germline CDR1 and CDR2 sequences are WSHSY and SAAADI. CDR3 loop: CASSDRGNEQYF. The DNA of the CDR3 is TGCGCCAGCAGTGACAGGGGAAATGAGCAGTACTTC.

J is TRBJ1-1 and V is TRBV11-2; 7 bases are a match to TRBD1. The CDR3 is made up of 13 amino acids. Per germline, CDR1 SGHAT and CDR2 FQNNGV. V dropped 3 bases and J dropped 5; count of bases not matched to a gene: 3. As DNA, the CDR3 is TGTGCCAGCAGCTTTCAGGGGGGAACTGAAGCTTTCTTT. Translating gives CASSFQGGTEAFF.

The rearrangement joins TRBV5-8 to TRBJ2-7, with 10 nucleotides matching TRBD2. V shed 5 bases and J 0 bases; nucleotides not matched to a gene: 11. This CDR3 contains 17 residues. The germline V gene has CDR1 SGHTS and CDR2 YDEGEE. The CDR3 DNA is TGTGCCAGCAGTTTTTTCCGTACTAGCGGGAACTCCTACGAGCAGTACTTC. This gives the protein CASSFFRTSGNSYEQYF.

The rearrangement links TRBV10-3 to TRBJ1-5; D gene ambiguous. V lost 7 bases and J lost 7, with 8 bases in between. The CDR3 spans 11 residues. The germline CDR1 and CDR2 sequences are ENHRY and SYGVKD. CDR3 coding DNA: TGTGCCATCAATTTCAGGCAGCCCCAGCATTTT. Its translation is CAINFRQPQHF.

The table lists this clone with a few counts. The chain couples TRBV27 to TRBJ2-7, with 10 bases identical to TRBD2. The CDR3 extends over 18 amino acids. V shed 0 bases and J 3 bases; nucleotides not matched to a gene: 11. Germline assignment: CDR1 MNHEY and CDR2 SMNVEV (reference sequence). DNA of the CDR3: TGTGCCAGCAGTTTATCGGGGCTCCCTAGCGGGAGCGTCTACGAGCAGTACTTC. Translating it yields CASSLSGLPSGSVYEQYF.

The gene calls are TRBV20-1 and TRBJ1-1; D is undetermined. CDR3 length: 11 amino acids. The germline gives CDR1 DFQATT, CDR2 SNEGSKA (reference sequence). The CDR3 sequence: CRTGLNTEAFF. In nucleotides, the CDR3 is TGCAGAACGGGCCTGAACACTGAAGCTTTCTTT.

This clone was detected a few times. The rearrangement links TRBV2 to TRBJ1-2; 7 positions match TRBD1. The V and J ends lost 8 bases and 6 bases, in that order; junction bases with no gene match: 6. The V gene's germline CDR1 is SNHLY and CDR2 FYNNEI. CDR3 size: 12 residues. The CDR3 nucleotides are TGTGCCAGCGCTCCGAGGGGGCATGGCTACACCTTC. Protein product: CASAPRGHGYTF.